This TCR beta chain was sequenced for a study of cytomegalovirus exposure and HLA in healthy donors. Whole-study results and caveats: Some V segments, including TRBV6-2 and TRBV6-3, were excluded as indistinguishable.

Germline loops: CDR1 SGHRS, CDR2 YFSETQ. CDR3 length equals 14 residues. V gave up 0 bases and J gave up 7 bases; unmatched junction bases: 4. Points on this clone: As yet, its antigen is unknown.

Primers included in the PCR were 60 Vbeta and 13 Jbeta primers. Libraries were prepared by immunoSEQ multiplex PCR; TCRdb keeps only in-frame clonotypes and omits some of them. The sample yields a few hundred thousand clones, about 80% seen once. J is TRBJ2-1 and V is TRBV5-1; 7 positions match TRBD1. The sample taken for sequencing was PBMCs. This receptor was identified in a woman aged 55 to 70 in good health and CMV-seropositive. CDR3 protein: CASSLGQGRNEQFF. CDR3 bases: TGCGCCAGCAGCTTGGGACAGGGAAGGAATGAGCAGTTCTTC.